This T cell receptor beta chain was sequenced for a study of vaccination and CD4 T cells after COVID-19 (dated by TCRdb to 2022 to 2024). For the study in its entirety: Every convalescent patient had a positive nasal swab PCR test for SARS-CoV-2, with mild disease in 9 or 10 patients and severe disease in one. For a few convalescent patients, samples were collected at an early post-vaccination timepoint (day 14) as well as at a late post-vaccination timepoint (days 161 to 241). Control cultures used a CEFX viral epitope pool as positive control, an HIV-1 Nef peptide pool as negative control, or no peptide. Post-COVID blood samples were collected from convalescent patients a median of about 92 days after diagnosis, with a range of about 30 to 161 days. In the convalescent cohort there were six males and four females, among whom were two Hispanic individuals, seven Caucasians, two Asians and one multiracial person. Post-vaccine blood samples were obtained a median of around 74 days after the second vaccine dose, with a range of roughly 14 to 241 days. In 10 COVID-19 convalescent patients and a handful of infection-naive healthy vaccine recipients, the spike-specific CD4+ TCR repertoire before mRNA vaccination was compared with the repertoire after mRNA vaccination. Overlapping spike peptide pools from SARS-CoV-2 and from the common cold coronaviruses HCoV-NL63, HCoV-OC43 and HCoV-229E were used as culture stimuli. Two doses of either the Pfizer-BioNTech BNT162b2 vaccine (n=8) or the Moderna mRNA-1273 vaccine (n=2) were administered to participants.

The library was prepared using PCR. TCR sequencing of DNA from cultured CD4+ T cells used the Oncomine TCR Beta short-read assay at the Johns Hopkins FTIC core. Genomic DNA was extracted from the cultured CD4+ T cells with the QIAamp micro DNA kit. The Oncomine TCR Beta libraries from cultured CD4+ T cells were pooled using unique dual indexes and then sequenced on an Illumina iSeq 100. Turning to the authors' computational methods: Non-productive sequences were removed, and CDR3s not starting with C, not ending with F or W, or shorter than 7 amino acids were discarded. The MANAFEST web application identified antigen-specific clonotypes by comparing peptide-stimulated wells against reference wells and other culture wells. For a clone to be called positive, the clone needed an FDR below 0.05, an odds ratio above 5, and a productive frequency above 0.1% in at least two of three replicate wells. Cross-reactive clonotypes were defined as significantly expanded in both SARS-CoV-2 spike wells and at least one common cold coronavirus spike condition. Using R version 3.6.1, CDR3 homology was evaluated through Levenshtein distances (stringdist) along with unrooted phylogenetic trees (ape). The public reads were quality trimmed at Q25 with fastp and then assembled into clones with MiXCR by TCRdb, keeping productive beta chains. Every CDR3 protein is listed once, alongside the most common genes and DNA of its rows. None of the V and J calls come from the authors' own analysis; TCRdb made them. A total of about 15,000 distinct CDR3 sequences appear in this sample, around half of them only once. The top ten clonotypes cover under 15% of the sample.

This specimen's time point label, interpreted: late sampling 161 to 241 days after vaccination in a few convalescent patients. The treatment or condition label for this specimen denotes: roughly 10-day PBMC culture with coronavirus spike peptide pools or control peptides (ViraFEST assay). The ViraFEST assay was used in the study, in which antigen-specific T cells were expanded with peptide pools and expanded clonotypes were subsequently identified by TCR sequencing. The convalescent patients' positive SARS-CoV-2 PCR tests fell between March and December 2020, which was before the Alpha, Beta and Delta variants emerged in the United States. Some 2 million PBMCs per well were cultured in IMDM with approximately 4.9% human AB serum and 9 to 10 IU/ml IL-2, plus 10 ug/ml peptide pools. Half of the culture medium was replaced with fresh IL-2-containing medium on days 3 and 7. CD4+ T cells were isolated after around 9 days of culture through negative selection using the EasySep CD4+ T cell isolation kit. Ficoll-Paque Plus gradient centrifugation was used to isolate PBMCs from whole blood, and the isolated PBMCs were then either used fresh or cryopreserved at -140C. Triplicate wells were generally used for each culture condition.

Study-level results and caveats: The median number of SARS-CoV-2-reactive clonotypes rose from 20 to 25 after infection to 38 after vaccination, but the change was not significant. In convalescent patients, a median roughly 85% of post-vaccine SARS-CoV-2-reactive clones were detected only after vaccination, and vaccine-specific priming was suggested by this finding. Of the vaccine-specific clones found in convalescent patients, nearly all (304 of 307) were mono-reactive for SARS-CoV-2 spike instead of being cross-reactive with common cold coronaviruses. The study included relatively few convalescent patients and did not analyze early timepoints after natural infection.

On this clonotype: Its antigen is still unknown. Base qualities are not recorded, but no much larger clone differs from it by a single base.

V sheds 7 bases and J sheds 3 bases, leaving 12 bases between their ends. The CDR3 numbers 13 residues from cysteine through phenylalanine. CDR3 DNA only is kept here, 39 bases in frame from base 1. According to the germline V gene, CDR1 reads MNHNS and CDR2 reads SASEGT. The sequence came from a human donor who had recovered from COVID-19. The sequence joins TRBV6-1 to TRBJ1-2; the D gene assignment is ambiguous. The sequencing here drew on CD4+ T cells from blood, cultured in vitro, taken about 7 months after SARS-CoV-2 vaccination. The sequenced DNA is TGTGCCAGCAACCCGGGCGGGCACTATGGCTACACCTTC. Its amino acids are CASNPGGHYGYTF.